The clone carrying this T cell receptor (beta chain) was seen repeatedly, ten times or more. The data were produced by immunoSEQ multiplex PCR, yet TCRdb's version contains in-frame clones alone and is incomplete. Found here are about 270,000 clones, more than 70% of them singletons; the top ten hold 5% to 6%. The record originates from a study of blood T cell repertoires in COVID-19. The CDR3 is 15 amino acids. Germline values: CDR1 SNHLY, CDR2 FYNNEI. V was clipped by 7 bases and J by 6 bases; unmatched bases: 7. This sequence joins TRBV2 and TRBJ2-2, with 11 bases that match TRBD1. Sequencing was carried out using peripheral blood. The TCR originated in a man older than 75 with acute or convalescent COVID-19. The CDR3 nucleotides read TGTGCCAGCAAGGATAGGACAGGGGGCCCCGGGGAGCTGTTTTTT. Translation: CASKDRTGGPGELFF.